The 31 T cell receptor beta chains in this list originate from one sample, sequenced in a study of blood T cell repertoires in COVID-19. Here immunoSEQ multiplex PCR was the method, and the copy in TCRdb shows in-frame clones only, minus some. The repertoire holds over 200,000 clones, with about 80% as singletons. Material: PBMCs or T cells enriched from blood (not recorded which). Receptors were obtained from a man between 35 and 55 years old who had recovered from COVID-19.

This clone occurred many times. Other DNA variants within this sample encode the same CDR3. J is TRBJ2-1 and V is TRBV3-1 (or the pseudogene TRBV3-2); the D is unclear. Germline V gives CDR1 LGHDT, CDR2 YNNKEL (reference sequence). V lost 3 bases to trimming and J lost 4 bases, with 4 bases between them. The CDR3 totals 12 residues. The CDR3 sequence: CASSHKYNEQFF. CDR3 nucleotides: TGTGCCAGCAGCCACAAATACAATGAGCAGTTCTTC.

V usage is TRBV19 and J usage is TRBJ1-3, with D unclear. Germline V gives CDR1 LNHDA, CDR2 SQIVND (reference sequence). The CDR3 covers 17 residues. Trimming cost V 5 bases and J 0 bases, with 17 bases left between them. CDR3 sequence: CASSPGRTPFSGNTIYF. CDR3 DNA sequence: TGTGCCAGTAGTCCCGGGAGGACCCCTTTCTCTGGAAACACCATATATTTT. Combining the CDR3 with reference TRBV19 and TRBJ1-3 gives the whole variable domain DGGITQSPKYLFRKEGQNVTLSCEQNLNHDAMYWYRQDPGQGLRLIYYSQIVNDFQKGDIAEGYSVSREKKESFPLTVTSAQKNPTAFYLCASSPGRTPFSGNTIYFGEGSWLTVV.

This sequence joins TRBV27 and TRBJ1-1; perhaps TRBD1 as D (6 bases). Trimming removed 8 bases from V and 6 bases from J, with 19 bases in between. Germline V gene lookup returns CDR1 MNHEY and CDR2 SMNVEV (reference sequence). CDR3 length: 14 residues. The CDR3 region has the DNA TGTGCCAGCTTACAGGGCTTAGGGTTCGCTGAAGCTTTCTTT. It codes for CASLQGLGFAEAFF.

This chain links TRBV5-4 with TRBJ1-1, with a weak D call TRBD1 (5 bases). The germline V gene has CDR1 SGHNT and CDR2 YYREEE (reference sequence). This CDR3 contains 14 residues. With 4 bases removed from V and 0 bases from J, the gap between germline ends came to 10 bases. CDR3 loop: CASSVDNMNTEAFF. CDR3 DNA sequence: TGTGCCAGCAGCGTGGACAACATGAACACTGAAGCTTTCTTT.

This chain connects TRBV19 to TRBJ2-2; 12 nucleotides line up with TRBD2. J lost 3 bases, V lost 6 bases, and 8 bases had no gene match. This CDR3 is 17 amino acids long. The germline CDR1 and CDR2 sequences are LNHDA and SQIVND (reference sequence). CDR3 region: CASSRQGLAGYTGELFF. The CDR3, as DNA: TGTGCCAGTAGCCGCCAGGGACTAGCGGGTTACACCGGGGAGCTGTTTTTT.

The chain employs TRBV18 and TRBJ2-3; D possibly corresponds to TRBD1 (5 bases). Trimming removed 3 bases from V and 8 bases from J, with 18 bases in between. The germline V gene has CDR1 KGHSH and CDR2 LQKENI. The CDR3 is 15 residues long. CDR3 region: CASSPTVQGWGTQYF. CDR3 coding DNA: TGTGCCAGCTCACCGACGGTTCAGGGTTGGGGTACGCAGTATTTT.

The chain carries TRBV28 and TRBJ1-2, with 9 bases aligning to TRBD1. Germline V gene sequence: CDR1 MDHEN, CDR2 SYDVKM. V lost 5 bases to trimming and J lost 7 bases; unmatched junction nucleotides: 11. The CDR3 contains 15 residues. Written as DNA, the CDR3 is TGTGCCAGCAGTCCCTCCGGGACAGGGAACGTTGGCTACACCTTC. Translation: CASSPSGTGNVGYTF.

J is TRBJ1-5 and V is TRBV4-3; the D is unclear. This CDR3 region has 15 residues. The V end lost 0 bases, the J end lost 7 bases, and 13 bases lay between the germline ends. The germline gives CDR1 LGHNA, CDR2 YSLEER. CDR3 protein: CASSQDTGSLQPQHF. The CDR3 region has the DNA TGCGCCAGCAGCCAAGACACGGGGAGTTTACAGCCCCAGCATTTT.

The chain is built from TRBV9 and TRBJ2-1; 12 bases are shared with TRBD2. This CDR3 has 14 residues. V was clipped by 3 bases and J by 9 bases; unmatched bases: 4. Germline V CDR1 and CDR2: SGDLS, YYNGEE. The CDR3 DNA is TGTGCCAGCAGCGGGACTAGCGGGGAGGGTGAGCAGTTCTTC. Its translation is CASSGTSGEGEQFF. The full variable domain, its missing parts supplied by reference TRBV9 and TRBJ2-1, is DSGVTQTPKHLITATGQRVTLRCSPRSGDLSVYWYQQSLDQGLQFLIQYYNGEERAKGNILERFSAQQFPDLHSELNLSSLELGDSALYFCASSGTSGEGEQFFGPGTRLTVL.

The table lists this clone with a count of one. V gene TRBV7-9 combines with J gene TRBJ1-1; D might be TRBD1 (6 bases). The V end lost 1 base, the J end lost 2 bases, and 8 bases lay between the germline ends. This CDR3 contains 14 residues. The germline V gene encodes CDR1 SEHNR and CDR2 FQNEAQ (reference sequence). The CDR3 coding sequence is TGTGCCAGCAGCTTAGAACAGGGTAACACTGAAGCTTTCTTT. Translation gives CASSLEQGNTEAFF.

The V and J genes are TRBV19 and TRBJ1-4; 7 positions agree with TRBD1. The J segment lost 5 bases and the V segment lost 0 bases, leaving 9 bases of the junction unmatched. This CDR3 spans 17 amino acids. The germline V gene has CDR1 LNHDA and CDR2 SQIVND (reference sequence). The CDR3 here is CASSIDRDSRGNEKLFF. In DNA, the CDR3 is TGTGCCAGTAGTATAGATCGGGACAGCCGGGGAAATGAAAAACTGTTTTTT.

CDR3 nucleotides: TGTGCCAGCAGTTTATCGGGTAGTAGCGGGGGGGCAAAGACCCAGTACTTC. Translating gives CASSLSGSSGGAKTQYF. This rearrangement joins TRBV27 to TRBJ2-5, with 11 bases identical to TRBD2. There are 17 residues in the CDR3. The ends lost 0 bases at V and 6 bases at J; junction bases unmatched: 9. CDR1 and CDR2 from the germline V gene are MNHEY and SMNVEV (reference sequence).

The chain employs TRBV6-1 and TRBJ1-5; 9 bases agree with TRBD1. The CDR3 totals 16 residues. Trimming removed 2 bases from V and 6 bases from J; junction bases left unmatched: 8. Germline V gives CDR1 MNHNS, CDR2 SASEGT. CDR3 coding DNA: TGTGCCAGCAGTGAATATGGGACAGGGCACAGTCAGCCCCAGCATTTT. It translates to CASSEYGTGHSQPQHF.

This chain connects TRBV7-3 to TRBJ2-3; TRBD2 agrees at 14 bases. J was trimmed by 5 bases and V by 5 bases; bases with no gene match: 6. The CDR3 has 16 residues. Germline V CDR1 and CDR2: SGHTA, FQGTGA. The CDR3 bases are TGTGCCAGCAGCCGGACTAGCGGGGGGTTGAGAGATACGCAGTATTTT. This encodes CASSRTSGGLRDTQYF.

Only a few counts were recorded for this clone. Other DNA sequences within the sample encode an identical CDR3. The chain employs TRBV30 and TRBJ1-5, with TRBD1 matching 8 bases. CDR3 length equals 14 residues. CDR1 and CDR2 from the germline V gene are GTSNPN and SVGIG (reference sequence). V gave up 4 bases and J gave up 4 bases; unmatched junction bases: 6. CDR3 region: CAWNDRGGNQPQHF. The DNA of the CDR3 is TGTGCCTGGAATGACAGGGGTGGGAATCAGCCCCAGCATTTT.

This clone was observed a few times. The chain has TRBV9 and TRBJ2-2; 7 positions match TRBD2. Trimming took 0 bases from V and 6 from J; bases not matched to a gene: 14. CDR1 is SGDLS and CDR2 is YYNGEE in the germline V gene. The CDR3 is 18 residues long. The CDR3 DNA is TGTGCCAGCAGCGTAGCTGGGGGAGGAGCGGGAAATGCCGGGGAGCTGTTTTTT. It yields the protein CASSVAGGGAGNAGELFF.

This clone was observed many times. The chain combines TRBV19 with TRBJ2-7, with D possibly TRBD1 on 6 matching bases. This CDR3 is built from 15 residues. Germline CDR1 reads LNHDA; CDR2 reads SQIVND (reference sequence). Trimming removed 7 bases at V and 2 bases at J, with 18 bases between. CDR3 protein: CASTRPPGTTYEQYF. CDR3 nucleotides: TGTGCCAGTACCCGACCCCCCGGGACAACCTACGAGCAGTACTTC.

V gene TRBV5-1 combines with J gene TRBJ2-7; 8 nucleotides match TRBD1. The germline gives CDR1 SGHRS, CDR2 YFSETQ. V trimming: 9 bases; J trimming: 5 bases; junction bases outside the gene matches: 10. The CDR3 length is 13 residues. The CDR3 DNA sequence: TGCGCCACTAAAAACCAGGGGGCGGACGAGCAGTACTTC. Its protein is CATKNQGADEQYF.

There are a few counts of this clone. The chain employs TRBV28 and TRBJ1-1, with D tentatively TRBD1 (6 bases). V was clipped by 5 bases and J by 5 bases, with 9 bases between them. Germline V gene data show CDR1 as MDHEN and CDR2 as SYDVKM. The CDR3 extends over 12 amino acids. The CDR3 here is CASSITGTEAFF. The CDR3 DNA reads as TGTGCCAGCAGTATCACAGGGACTGAAGCTTTCTTT.

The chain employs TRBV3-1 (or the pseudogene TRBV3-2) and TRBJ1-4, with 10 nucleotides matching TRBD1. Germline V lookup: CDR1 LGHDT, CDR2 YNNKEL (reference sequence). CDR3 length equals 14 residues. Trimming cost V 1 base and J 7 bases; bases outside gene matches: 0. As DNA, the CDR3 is TGTGCCAGCAGCCAAGGGACAGGGGGTGAAAAACTGTTTTTT. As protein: CASSQGTGGEKLFF.

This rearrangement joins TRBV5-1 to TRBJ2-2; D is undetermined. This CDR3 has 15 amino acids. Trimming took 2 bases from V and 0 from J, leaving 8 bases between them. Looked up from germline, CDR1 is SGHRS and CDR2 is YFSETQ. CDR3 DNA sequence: TGCGCCAGCAGCTTCGGAGTTTCGAACACCGGGGAGCTGTTTTTT. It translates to CASSFGVSNTGELFF.

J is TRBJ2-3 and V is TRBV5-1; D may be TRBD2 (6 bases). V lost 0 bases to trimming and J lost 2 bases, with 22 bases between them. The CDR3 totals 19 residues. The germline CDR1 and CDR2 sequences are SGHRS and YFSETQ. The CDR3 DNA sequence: TGCGCCAGCAGCTTGGGGCTCCTGTTCACGGAGGACTACACAGATACGCAGTATTTT. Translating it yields CASSLGLLFTEDYTDTQYF. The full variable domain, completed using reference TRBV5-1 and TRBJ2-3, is KAGVTQTPRYLIKTRGQQVTLSCSPISGHRSVSWYQQTPGQGLQFLFEYFSETQRNKGNFPGRFSGRQFSNSRSEMNVSTLELGDSALYLCASSLGLLFTEDYTDTQYFGPGTRLTVL.

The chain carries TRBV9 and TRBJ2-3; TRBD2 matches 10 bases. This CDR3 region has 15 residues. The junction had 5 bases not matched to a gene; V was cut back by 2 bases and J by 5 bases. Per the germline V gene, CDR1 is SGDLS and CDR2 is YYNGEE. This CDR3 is CASSVAGTSVDTQYF. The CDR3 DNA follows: TGTGCCAGCAGCGTGGCCGGGACTAGCGTAGATACGCAGTATTTT. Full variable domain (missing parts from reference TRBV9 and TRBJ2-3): DSGVTQTPKHLITATGQRVTLRCSPRSGDLSVYWYQQSLDQGLQFLIQYYNGEERAKGNILERFSAQQFPDLHSELNLSSLELGDSALYFCASSVAGTSVDTQYFGPGTRLTVL.

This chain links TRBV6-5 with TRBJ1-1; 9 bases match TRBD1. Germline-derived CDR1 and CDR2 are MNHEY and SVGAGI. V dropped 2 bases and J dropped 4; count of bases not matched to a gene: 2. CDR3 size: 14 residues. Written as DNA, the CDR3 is TGTGCCAGCAGTTACGGGACAGGGACCACTGAAGCTTTCTTT. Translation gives CASSYGTGTTEAFF.

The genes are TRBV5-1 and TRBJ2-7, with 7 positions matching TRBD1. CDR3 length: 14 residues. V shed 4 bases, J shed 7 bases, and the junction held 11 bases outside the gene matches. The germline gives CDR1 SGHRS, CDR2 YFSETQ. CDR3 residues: CASSVYGTEKEQYF. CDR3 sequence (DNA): TGCGCCAGCAGCGTTTACGGGACAGAAAAAGAGCAGTACTTC.

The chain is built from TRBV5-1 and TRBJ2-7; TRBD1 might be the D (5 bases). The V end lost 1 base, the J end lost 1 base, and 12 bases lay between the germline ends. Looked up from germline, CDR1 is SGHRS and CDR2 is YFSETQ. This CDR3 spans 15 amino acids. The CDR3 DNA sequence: TGCGCCAGCAGCTTGACCACAGGAGCTTCCTACGAGCAGTACTTC. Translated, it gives CASSLTTGASYEQYF.

In nucleotides, the CDR3 is TGTGCCAGCAGCTCCCGGGACAGTAGCTATGGCTACACCTTC. It translates to CASSSRDSSYGYTF. The gene calls are TRBV7-2 and TRBJ1-2, with TRBD1 matching over 7 bases. With 4 bases clipped from V and 4 bases from J, the junction kept 6 bases outside the gene matches. Germline values: CDR1 SGHTA, CDR2 FQGNSA. CDR3 size: 14 residues.

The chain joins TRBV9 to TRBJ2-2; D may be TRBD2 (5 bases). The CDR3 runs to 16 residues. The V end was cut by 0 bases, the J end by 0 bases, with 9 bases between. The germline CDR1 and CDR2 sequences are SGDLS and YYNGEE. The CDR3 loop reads CASSVVVGTNTGELFF. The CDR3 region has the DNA TGTGCCAGCAGCGTAGTGGTCGGGACGAACACCGGGGAGCTGTTTTTT.

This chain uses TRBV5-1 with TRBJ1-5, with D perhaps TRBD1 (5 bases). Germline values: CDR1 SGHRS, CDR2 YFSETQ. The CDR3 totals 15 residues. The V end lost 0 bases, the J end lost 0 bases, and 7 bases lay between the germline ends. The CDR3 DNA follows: TGCGCCAGCAGCTTGGGGACATTTAGCAATCAGCCCCAGCATTTT. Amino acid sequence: CASSLGTFSNQPQHF.

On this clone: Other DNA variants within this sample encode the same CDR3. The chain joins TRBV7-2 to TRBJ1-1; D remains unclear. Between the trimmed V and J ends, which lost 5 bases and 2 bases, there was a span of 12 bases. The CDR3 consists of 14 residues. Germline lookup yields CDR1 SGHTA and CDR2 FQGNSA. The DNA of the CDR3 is TGTGCCAGCAGCCCAGGCGCCGCTAACACTGAAGCTTTCTTT. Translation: CASSPGAANTEAFF. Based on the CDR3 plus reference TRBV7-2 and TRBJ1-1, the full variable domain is GAGVSQSPSNKVTEKGKDVELRCDPISGHTALYWYRQSLGQGLEFLIYFQGNSAPDKSGLPSDRFSAERTGGSVSTLTIQRTQQEDSAVYLCASSPGAANTEAFFGQGTRLTVV.

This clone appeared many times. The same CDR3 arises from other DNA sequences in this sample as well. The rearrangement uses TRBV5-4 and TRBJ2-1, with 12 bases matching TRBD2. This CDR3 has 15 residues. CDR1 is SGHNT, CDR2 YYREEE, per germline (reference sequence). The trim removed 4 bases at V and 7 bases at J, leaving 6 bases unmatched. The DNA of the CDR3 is TGTGCCAGCAGCCCCGGACTAGCGGGGCGGAATGAGCAGTTCTTC. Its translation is CASSPGLAGRNEQFF.